The 5 T cell receptor beta chains below all came from one sample that was sequenced in a study of identical twins. One entry per CDR3 protein results from TCRdb running MiXCR on the 5' RACE reads. The data contain 400,000 to 600,000 distinct CDR3 sequences, approximately 20% of them singletons. These same records also appear under a second study, on yellow fever vaccine responses in identical twins.

The sequencing input was CD4+ T cells sorted from blood. Receptor source: a woman between 18 and 30 years old in good health.

This clonotype has a count of ten or more. The chain carries TRBV12-3 or TRBV12-4 and TRBJ2-1, with D possibly being TRBD1 (5 bases). This CDR3 is 16 amino acids long. V dropped 6 bases and J dropped 2 bases, with 17 bases sitting between them. The CDR3 region is CASSPQAALTYNEQFF. CDR3 in DNA: TGTGCCAGCAGCCCACAGGCAGCCCTCACCTACAATGAGCAGTTCTTC.

The genes are TRBV12-3 or TRBV12-4 and TRBJ2-7; a weak D match, TRBD1 (5 bases). Trimming cost V 1 base and J 3 bases, with 10 bases left between them. This CDR3 is built from 14 residues. DNA for the CDR3: TGTGCCAGCAGTTTAGGGACGGACAACTACGAGCAGTACGTC. Protein product: CASSLGTDNYEQYV.

The chain links TRBV28 to TRBJ2-1; D is unclear. Germline V gene sequence: CDR1 MDHEN, CDR2 SYDVKM. The V end was cut by 7 bases, the J end by 2 bases, with 6 bases between. The CDR3 loop spans 12 amino acids. The DNA for the CDR3 is TGTGCCAGCACTGCCACCTACAATGAGCAGTTCTTC. It specifies CASTATYNEQFF. Based on the CDR3 plus reference TRBV28 and TRBJ2-1, the full variable domain is DVKVTQSSRYLVKRTGEKVFLECVQDMDHENMFWYRQDPGLGLRLIYFSYDVKMKEKGDIPEGYSVSREKKERFSLILESASTNQTSMYLCASTATYNEQFFGPGTRLTVL.

This clonotype occurred a few times. The chain has TRBV12-3 or TRBV12-4 and TRBJ2-5, with 9 bases fitting TRBD1. The J segment lost 5 bases and the V segment lost 6 bases, leaving 7 bases of the junction unmatched. There are 14 residues in the CDR3. This CDR3 is CASRRGTGLETQYF. The CDR3 nucleotides read TGTGCCAGCAGACGAGGGACAGGGTTGGAGACCCAGTACTTC.

The CDR3, as DNA: TGTGCCAGCAGTGCGGACGCTCCGAATACGCAGTATTTT. The encoded protein is CASSADAPNTQYF. The J gene is TRBJ2-3, the V gene TRBV6-2 or TRBV6-3, with no clear D. Trimming removed 5 bases from V and 7 bases from J, with 13 bases in between. The CDR3 is made up of 13 amino acids. Looked up from germline, CDR1 is MNHEY and CDR2 is SVGEGT.